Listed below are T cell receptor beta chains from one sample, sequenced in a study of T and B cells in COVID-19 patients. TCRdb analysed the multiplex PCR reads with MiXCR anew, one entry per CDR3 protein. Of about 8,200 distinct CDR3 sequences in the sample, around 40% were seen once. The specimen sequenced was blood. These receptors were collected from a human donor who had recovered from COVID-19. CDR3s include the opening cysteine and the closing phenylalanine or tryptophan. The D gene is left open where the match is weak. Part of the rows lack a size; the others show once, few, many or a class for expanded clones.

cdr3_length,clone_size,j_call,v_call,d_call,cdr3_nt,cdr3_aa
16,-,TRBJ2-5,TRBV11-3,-,TGTGCCAGCAGCTTAGGATCCGGGACCGAGCAAGAGACCCAGTACTTC,CASSLGSGTEQETQYF
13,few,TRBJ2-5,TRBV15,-,TGTGCCACCAGCAGAGATCCGGGGGAGACCCAGTACTTC,CATSRDPGETQYF
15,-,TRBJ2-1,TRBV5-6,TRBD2,TGTGCCAGCAGCTTCTCCGGGACTAGGTACAATGAGCAGTTCTTC,CASSFSGTRYNEQFF
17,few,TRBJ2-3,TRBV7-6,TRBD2,TGTGCCAGCAGCTTAGGAGGGACTAGCGGGTCCACAGATACGCAGTATTTT,CASSLGGTSGSTDTQYF
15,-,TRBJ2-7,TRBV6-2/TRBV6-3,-,TGTGCCAGCAAATATTGGGACTCACCCTCCTACGAGCAGTACTTC,CASKYWDSPSYEQYF
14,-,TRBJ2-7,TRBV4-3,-,TGCGCCAGCAGCCAAGATCTCGGGGCCTACGAGCAGTACTTC,CASSQDLGAYEQYF
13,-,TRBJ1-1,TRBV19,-,TGTGCCAGTAGTGCCCGACAGGCGCGTGAAGCTTTCTTT,CASSARQAREAFF
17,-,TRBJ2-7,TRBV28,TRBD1,TGTGCCAGCAGTCCAACCGGGACAGGGTTTCTAGGGTACGAGCAGTACTTC,CASSPTGTGFLGYEQYF
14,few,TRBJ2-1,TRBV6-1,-,TGTGCCAGCAGTCGACAGGAGATTTACAATGAGCAGTTCTTC,CASSRQEIYNEQFF
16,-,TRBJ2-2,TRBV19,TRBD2,TGTGCCAGTAGTATAGCAGCGGGGTCGAACACCGGGGAGCTGTTTTTT,CASSIAAGSNTGELFF
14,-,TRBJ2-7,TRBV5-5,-,TGTGCCAGCAGCTTGGGCAGGAGCTCCTACGAGCAGTACTTC,CASSLGRSSYEQYF
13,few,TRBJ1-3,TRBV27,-,TGTGCCAGCAGTTTATCGTCTGGAAACACCATATATTTT,CASSLSSGNTIYF
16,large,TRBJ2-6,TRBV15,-,TGTGCCACCAGCAGAGAAAGAGGGACTGGGGCCAACGTCCTGACTTTC,CATSRERGTGANVLTF
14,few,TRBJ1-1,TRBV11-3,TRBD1,TGTGCCAGCACCCCGGGACAGACGAACACTGAAGCTTTCTTT,CASTPGQTNTEAFF
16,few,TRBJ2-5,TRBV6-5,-,TGTGCCAGCAGCCGAGGACTCGCTCCCTTACAAGAGACCCAGTACTTC,CASSRGLAPLQETQYF
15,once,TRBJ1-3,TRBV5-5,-,TGTGCCAGCAGCTTGGGAGCGGGGTCAGGAAACACCATATATTTT,CASSLGAGSGNTIYF
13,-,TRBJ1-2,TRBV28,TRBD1,TGTGCCAGCTCAGACTCGACAGGGTATGGCTACACCTTC,CASSDSTGYGYTF
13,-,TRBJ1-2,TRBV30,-,TGTGCCCGGTCCGAAGGGTCTAACTATGGCTACACCTTC,CARSEGSNYGYTF
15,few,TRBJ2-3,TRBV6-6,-,TGTGCCAGCAGTTCCGGGACGCCAACCCCAGATACGCAGTATTTT,CASSSGTPTPDTQYF
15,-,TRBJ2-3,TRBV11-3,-,TGTGCCAGCAGCTTAGGTCCCCAGAGCACAGATACGCAGTATTTT,CASSLGPQSTDTQYF
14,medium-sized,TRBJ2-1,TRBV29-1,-,TGCAGCGTTGAGGAAGGGGATTGGAGACATGAGCAGTTCTTC,CSVEEGDWRHEQFF
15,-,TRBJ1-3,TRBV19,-,TGTGCCAGTAGTGTGGACACCATCTCTGGAAACACCATATATTTT,CASSVDTISGNTIYF
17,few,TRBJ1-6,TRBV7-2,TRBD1,TGTGCCAGCAGCTTAAGGGGGGCGGGACAGATTAATTCACCCCTCCACTTT,CASSLRGAGQINSPLHF
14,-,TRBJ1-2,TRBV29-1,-,TGCAGCGTTGGAGAGTCGCGGGGGGACTATGGCTACACCTTC,CSVGESRGDYGYTF
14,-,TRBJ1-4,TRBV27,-,TGTGCCAGCAGTTACCGGGCCAATAATGAAAAACTGTTTTTT,CASSYRANNEKLFF
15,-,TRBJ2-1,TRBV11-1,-,TGTGCCAGCAGCACAGGGACGTTGACCTACAATGAGCAGTTCTTC,CASSTGTLTYNEQFF
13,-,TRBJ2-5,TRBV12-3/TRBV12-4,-,TGTGCCAGCAGTCGGGCCGGTGCGGAGACCCAGTACTTC,CASSRAGAETQYF
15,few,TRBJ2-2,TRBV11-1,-,TGTGCCAGCAGCCTCCCTGGACAGCCCACCGGGGAGCTGTTTTTT,CASSLPGQPTGELFF
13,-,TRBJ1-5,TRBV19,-,TGTGCCAGTAGTATAGCGGAGCGGGAGCCCCAGCATTTT,CASSIAEREPQHF
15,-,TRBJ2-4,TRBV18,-,TGTGCCAGCTCACCATTGGGGGCCCAAGGTAACATTCAGTACTTC,CASSPLGAQGNIQYF
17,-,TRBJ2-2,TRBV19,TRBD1,TGTGCCACCAACCCCGGGACAGGGGGCTCGGGCACCGGGGAGCTGTTTTTT,CATNPGTGGSGTGELFF
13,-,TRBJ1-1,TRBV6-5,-,TGTGCCAGCAGGAGGACCGGGAACACTGAAGCTTTCTTT,CASRRTGNTEAFF
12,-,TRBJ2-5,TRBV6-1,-,TGTGCCAGCAGTTGGTCAGAAGAGACCCAGTACTTC,CASSWSEETQYF
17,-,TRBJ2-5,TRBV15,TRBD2,TGTGCCACCAGCAGAGATCGGGCTAGCGGGGGGCCCTGGGCCCAGTACTTC,CATSRDRASGGPWAQYF
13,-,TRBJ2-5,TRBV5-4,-,TGTGCCAGCAGCTTGGTGGTGGGAGAGACCCAGTACTTC,CASSLVVGETQYF
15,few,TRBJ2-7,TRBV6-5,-,TGTGCCAGCAGTTACTCGAATCGGGGTACCTACGAGCAGTACTTC,CASSYSNRGTYEQYF
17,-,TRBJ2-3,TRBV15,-,TGTGCCACCAGCAGAGATGAAGGGGCGATGGGGACAGATACGCAGTATTTT,CATSRDEGAMGTDTQYF
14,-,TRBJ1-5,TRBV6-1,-,TGTGCCAGCAGTGGGGCGGGGAGCAATCAGCCCCAGCATTTT,CASSGAGSNQPQHF
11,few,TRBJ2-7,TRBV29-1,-,TGCAGCGTTGAAGTGGCCTACGAGCAGTACTTC,CSVEVAYEQYF
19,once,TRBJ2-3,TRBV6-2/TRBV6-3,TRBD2,TGTGCCAGCAGCCCAAGACCCCGAGCGGGGGGGAAGTTGGCAGATACGCAGTATTTT,CASSPRPRAGGKLADTQYF
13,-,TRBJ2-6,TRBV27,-,TGTGCCAGCAGTTTAGGGTTGAGGGAAGTCCTGACTTTC,CASSLGLREVLTF
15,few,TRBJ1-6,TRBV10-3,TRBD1,TGTGCCATCAGTGGAGGGGGCGAATATAATTCACCCCTCCACTTT,CAISGGGEYNSPLHF
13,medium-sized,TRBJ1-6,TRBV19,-,TGTGCCAGTAAGAGCAGGGATAATTCACCCCTCCACTTT,CASKSRDNSPLHF
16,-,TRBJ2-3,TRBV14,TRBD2,TGTGCCAGCAGCCACGGGCTAGCGGGGAGCACAGATACGCAGTATTTT,CASSHGLAGSTDTQYF
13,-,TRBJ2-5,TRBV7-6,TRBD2,TGTGCCAGCGGCGTTAGCGGGGGAGAGACCCAGTACTTC,CASGVSGGETQYF
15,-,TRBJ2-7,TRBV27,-,TGTGCCAGCAGTTTACGGGCAGCGAGCTCCTACGAGCAGTACTTC,CASSLRAASSYEQYF
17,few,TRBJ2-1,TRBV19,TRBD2,TGTGCCAGTAGTAAGGGGGCTAGCGGGGGGCCGCAGAATGAGCAGTTCTTC,CASSKGASGGPQNEQFF
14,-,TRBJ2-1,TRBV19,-,TGTGCCAGCTCTCAGGGGTGGACCTACAATGAGCAGTTCTTC,CASSQGWTYNEQFF
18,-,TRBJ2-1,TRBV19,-,TGTGCCAGTAGTATAGCCGGGACGGGAAAGGTCCTAAACAATGAGCAGTTCTTC,CASSIAGTGKVLNNEQFF
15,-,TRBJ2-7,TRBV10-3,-,TGTGCCATCAGGCGGGGCCAGGGCGAGCCCTACGAGCAGTACTTC,CAIRRGQGEPYEQYF
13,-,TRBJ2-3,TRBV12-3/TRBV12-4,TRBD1,TGTGCCAGCAGCCTGACAGGGTCAGATACGCAGTATTTT,CASSLTGSDTQYF
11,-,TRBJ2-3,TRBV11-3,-,TGTGCGGCAGGGGTGGCAGATACGCAGTATTTT,CAAGVADTQYF
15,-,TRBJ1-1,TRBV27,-,TGTGCCAGCAGTTTATCGACGGGGCTGGGGACTGAAGCTTTCTTC,CASSLSTGLGTEAFF
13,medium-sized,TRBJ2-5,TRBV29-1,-,TGCAGCGTCGCATTAGGAGGGTCCGGGACCCAGTACTTC,CSVALGGSGTQYF
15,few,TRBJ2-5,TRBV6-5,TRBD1,TGTGCCAGCAATTTCAACAGGGGGCCCAAAGAGACCCAGTACTTC,CASNFNRGPKETQYF
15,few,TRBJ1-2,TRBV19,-,TGTGCCAGTAGTATAGAGGGCAGTCGGCGCTATGGCTACACCTTC,CASSIEGSRRYGYTF